This T cell receptor beta chain was profiled in a study of OX40 agonist ivuxolimab in advanced cancers. Germline assignment: CDR1 SQVTM and CDR2 ANQGSEA. Trimming removed 2 bases from V and 4 bases from J; junction bases left unmatched: 1. The CDR3 is 13 amino acids. The table came from immunoSEQ multiplex PCR; TCRdb's copy has only in-frame clones and leaves some out. The table includes 78,000 or so clones, around 90% detected once. This rearrangement joins TRBV29-1 to TRBJ2-1, with 8 bases lining up with TRBD1. The receptor's source is an adult with an advanced solid tumor such as melanoma, head and neck, liver or kidney cancer. The sequencing here drew on CD4+ or CD8+ T cells sorted from blood, taken in a trial of the OX40 agonist ivuxolimab. This CDR3 is CSVEQGAYNEQFF. The CDR3 nucleotides read TGCAGCGTTGAACAGGGGGCGTACAATGAGCAGTTCTTC.